The 24 T cell receptor beta chains given below trace back to one sample, sequenced in a study of T-cell memory formation after mild COVID-19. TCRdb analysed the 5' RACE reads with MiXCR anew, one entry per CDR3 protein. The sample lists some 130,000 distinct CDR3 sequences; under 30% were seen once. Sample: PBMCs or a T cell subset sorted from them (not recorded which). These receptors were collected from an adult woman who had mild COVID-19 (a few samples of this study predate the infection). Cell type and time point are not known.

This clonotype turned up a few times. The CDR3 region is CASSLRSAVAGDGDTQYF. The CDR3 DNA reads TGCGCCAGCAGCTTGAGGTCGGCGGTAGCTGGGGATGGGGACACGCAGTATTTT. The chain has TRBV5-1 and TRBJ2-3; D tentatively fits TRBD1 or TRBD2 (5 bases each). The CDR3 runs to 18 residues. CDR1 is SGHRS and CDR2 is YFSETQ in the germline V gene. Trimming stripped 1 base from V and 9 bases from J, with 27 bases between. Combining the CDR3 with reference TRBV5-1 and TRBJ2-3 gives the whole variable domain KAGVTQTPRYLIKTRGQQVTLSCSPISGHRSVSWYQQTPGQGLQFLFEYFSETQRNKGNFPGRFSGRQFSNSRSEMNVSTLELGDSALYLCASSLRSAVAGDGDTQYFGPGTRLTVL.

This chain uses TRBV12-3 or TRBV12-4 with TRBJ1-2, with no clear D. Trimming took off 7 bases at V and 2 bases at J, with 11 bases between the two ends. The CDR3 runs to 13 residues. CDR3 nucleotides: TGTGCCAGCACCCACGGACCGAACTATGGCTACACCTTC. This codes for CASTHGPNYGYTF.

V usage is TRBV2 and J usage is TRBJ2-6; 8 bases line up with TRBD1. The V gene end was trimmed by 7 bases and the J gene end by 1 base; junction bases not matched to a gene: 18. Germline values: CDR1 SNHLY, CDR2 FYNNEI. The length of the CDR3 is 20 residues. The CDR3 sequence: CASIGSDTTGEPSGANVLTF. The CDR3 coding sequence is TGTGCCAGCATCGGAAGTGATACGACAGGGGAACCTTCTGGGGCCAACGTCCTGACTTTC. The variable domain in full, with the rest retrieved from reference TRBV2 and TRBJ2-6, is EPEVTQTPSHQVTQMGQEVILRCVPISNHLYFYWYRQILGQKVEFLVSFYNNEISEKSEIFDDQFSVERPDGSNFTLKIRSTKLEDSAMYFCASIGSDTTGEPSGANVLTFGAGSRLTVL.

The V and J genes are TRBV27 and TRBJ1-1, with a possible D match to TRBD1 (6 bases). Germline loops: CDR1 MNHEY, CDR2 SMNVEV (reference sequence). V was pared by 8 bases and J by 0 bases, with 16 bases between. CDR3 size: 15 residues. CDR3 coding DNA: TGTGCCAGCTCCCTTACTGGGACACTGAACACTGAAGCTTTCTTT. Translated, it gives CASSLTGTLNTEAFF.

There are a few counts of this clonotype. This chain uses TRBV4-3 with TRBJ2-7; D may be TRBD1 (6 bases). The length of the CDR3 is 16 residues. V lost 4 bases, J lost 0 bases, and 16 bases lay in between. Germline loops: CDR1 LGHNA, CDR2 YSLEER. The CDR3: CASSRRGGTTSYEQYF. In DNA form, the CDR3 reads TGCGCCAGCAGCCGGAGAGGGGGTACAACCTCCTACGAGCAGTACTTC.

This clonotype was recorded a few times. The chain combines TRBV4-2 with TRBJ2-1; D is undetermined. Germline CDR1 LGHNA, CDR2 YNFKEQ. There are 14 residues in the CDR3. The ends were cut back, 1 base at V and 9 bases at J, with 13 bases in the middle. The DNA for the CDR3 is TGTGCCAGCAGCCAAGTCCTGGATTCGAGTGAGCAGTTCTTC. Translating gives CASSQVLDSSEQFF.

By sample fraction, this clonotype is large. This chain connects TRBV7-9 to TRBJ2-7; the D is unclear. V lost 4 bases and J lost 3, with 19 bases in between. The CDR3 is 16 amino acids. Germline V gene data show CDR1 as SEHNR and CDR2 as FQNEAQ (reference sequence). Written as DNA, the CDR3 is TGTGCCAGCAGCTCGGGTTTGACTGGCACCCGCTACGAGCAGTACTTC. Translation gives CASSSGLTGTRYEQYF.

This clonotype was detected only a few times. The V and J genes are TRBV4-2 and TRBJ2-7, with TRBD2 matching over 8 bases. Germline lookup yields CDR1 LGHNA and CDR2 YNFKEQ. The CDR3 has 15 residues. V dropped 8 bases and J dropped 2; count of bases not matched to a gene: 11. The CDR3 sequence is CASAPRASGPYEQYF. The CDR3 nucleotides read TGTGCCAGCGCACCTCGGGCTAGCGGGCCCTACGAGCAGTACTTC.

This clonotype came up once. The chain recombines TRBV30 with TRBJ2-1; 12 bases fit TRBD2. This CDR3 spans 15 amino acids. Germline values: CDR1 GTSNPN, CDR2 SVGIG (reference sequence). V was pared by 2 bases and J by 6 bases, with 5 bases of the junction left unmatched. As DNA, the CDR3 is TGTGCCTGGAGTATGACTAGCGGGAGTCTCAATGAGCAGTTCTTC. Its translation is CAWSMTSGSLNEQFF.

This clonotype was counted between two and nine times. This chain joins TRBV6-2 or TRBV6-3 and TRBJ2-2; a possible D gene is TRBD1 (5 bases). The CDR3 has 16 amino acids. Germline values: CDR1 MNHEY, CDR2 SVGEGT. V was cut by 2 bases and J by 6 bases, with 16 bases left in between. The CDR3 loop is CASSYNRRTPPGELFF. CDR3 coding DNA: TGTGCCAGCAGTTACAACAGGAGAACACCGCCCGGGGAGCTGTTTTTT.

The chain couples TRBV11-2 to TRBJ2-7; the match to TRBD2 covers 10 bases. The CDR3 is 14 amino acids. Trimming at V came to 7 bases and at J to 5 bases, leaving 8 bases not matched to a gene. Germline V gene lookup returns CDR1 SGHAT and CDR2 FQNNGV. This CDR3 is CASNPSGRADEQYF. CDR3 coding DNA: TGTGCCAGCAACCCAAGCGGGAGGGCCGACGAGCAGTACTTC.

This chain uses TRBV29-1 with TRBJ2-1; D is ambiguous. Trimming stripped 7 bases from V and 0 bases from J, with 13 bases between. The CDR3 totals 14 residues. CDR1 is SQVTM, CDR2 ANQGSEA, per germline. The CDR3 region is CSGDQEDSYNEQFF. The DNA of the CDR3 is TGCAGCGGAGACCAGGAAGACTCCTACAATGAGCAGTTCTTC.

There are a few counts of this clonotype. V and J are TRBV12-3 or TRBV12-4 and TRBJ2-7, with TRBD1 identical over 10 bases. V was pared by 2 bases and J by 4 bases, with 5 bases of the junction left unmatched. This CDR3 is built from 15 residues. The CDR3 reads CASSLTGTGDYEQYF. In DNA, the CDR3 is TGTGCCAGCAGTTTAACTGGGACAGGGGATTACGAGCAGTACTTC.

This sequence joins TRBV6-6 and TRBJ2-3; D gene unclear. From germline, CDR1 is MNHNY and CDR2 SVGAGI (reference sequence). The CDR3 length is 15 residues. Deletions cut 1 base from V and 0 bases from J, with 8 bases between. The CDR3 DNA reads TGTGCCAGCAGTTACTGGGCAGCTAGCACAGATACGCAGTATTTT. It translates to CASSYWAASTDTQYF.

This clonotype was counted ten times or more. The CDR3 here is CASREGTGANEQFF. CDR3 nucleotides: TGTGCCAGCAGAGAAGGGACAGGGGCGAATGAGCAGTTCTTC. The chain has TRBV6-4 and TRBJ2-1; 10 nucleotides match TRBD1. Germline CDR1 and CDR2: MRHNA and SNTAGT. The V and J ends lost 6 bases and 7 bases, in that order; junction bases with no gene match: 6. This CDR3 has 14 amino acids.

This clonotype was detected a few times. The rearrangement joins TRBV20-1 to TRBJ1-3; no firm D call. Trimming took 0 bases from V and 0 from J, leaving 18 bases between them. Germline CDR1 DFQATT, CDR2 SNEGSKA (reference sequence). The CDR3 is 18 amino acids. CDR3 residues: CSARDGVGQQDSGNTIYF. In nucleotides, the CDR3 is TGCAGTGCTAGAGATGGTGTCGGGCAGCAAGACTCTGGAAACACCATATATTTT.

This clonotype was seen a handful of times. The chain employs TRBV9 and TRBJ2-3, with unresolved D. The CDR3 is made up of 16 amino acids. Germline V gene sequence: CDR1 SGDLS, CDR2 YYNGEE. V was pared by 2 bases and J by 2 bases, with 15 bases between. In nucleotides, the CDR3 is TGTGCCAGCAGCGTCGAGAGAGAGAGCCTCACAGATACGCAGTATTTT. This encodes CASSVERESLTDTQYF.

The CDR3 DNA follows: TGTGCCAGCAGTTTCCACGGCTCGGGCACCGGGGAGCTGTTTTTT. Translation: CASSFHGSGTGELFF. The genes are TRBV6-4 and TRBJ2-2, with D uncertain. The CDR3 is 15 amino acids. Germline values: CDR1 MRHNA, CDR2 SNTAGT. Trimming took 5 bases from V and 4 from J, leaving 14 bases between them.

This clonotype was observed many times. The chain links TRBV27 to TRBJ2-7, with D unresolved. The CDR3 has 15 residues. V lost 5 bases, J lost 3 bases, and 17 bases lay in between. Germline V gives CDR1 MNHEY, CDR2 SMNVEV (reference sequence). CDR3 region: CASSIEEAGFYEQYF. The CDR3 coding sequence is TGTGCCAGCAGTATCGAAGAGGCCGGATTCTACGAGCAGTACTTC.

The chain employs TRBV29-1 and TRBJ2-2; D remains ambiguous. This CDR3 is built from 10 residues. V was shortened by 5 bases and J by 4 bases, with 2 bases between the two germline ends. CDR1 SQVTM and CDR2 ANQGSEA come from the germline V gene. The chain's CDR3 is CSVSTGELFF. As DNA, the CDR3 is TGCAGCGTTAGCACCGGGGAGCTGTTTTTT.

The chain is built from TRBV21-1 and TRBJ2-7. TRBV21-1 is described as a pseudogene. The CDR3 totals 14 residues. The CDR3 here is CASSPRRTVYEQYF. CDR3 nucleotides: TGTGCCAGCAGCCCACGCAGGACGGTCTACGAGCAGTACTTC.

In regard to this clonotype: The junction does not match germline at one end; this may be a read error. The chain employs TRBV29-1 and TRBJ2-5; D unresolved. The CDR3 runs 10 residues. CDR1 is SQVTM, CDR2 ANQGSEA, per germline. The CDR3, as DNA: TGCAGCGTTGAAGGGTTCTTCGGAGACTTC. This gives the protein CSVEGFFGDF.

The chain uses TRBV20-1 and TRBJ2-1; tentative D call: TRBD1 (6 bases). Germline CDR1 is DFQATT and CDR2 is SNEGSKA (reference sequence). Trimming took 6 bases from V and 0 from J, leaving 15 bases between them. CDR3 length: 15 residues. CDR3 coding DNA: TGCAGTGCGAGGGGGTTATTAAGCTCCTACAATGAGCAGTTCTTC. It codes for CSARGLLSSYNEQFF.

The rearrangement joins TRBV24-1 to TRBJ2-3, with 7 bases aligning to TRBD2. The V segment lost 1 base and the J segment 6 bases; nucleotides outside the gene matches: 9. CDR1 KGHDR and CDR2 SFDVKD come from the germline V gene. The CDR3 extends over 16 amino acids. The CDR3 DNA is TGTGCCACCAGTGATTTAGAGGGAGGGCCATACGATACGCAGTATTTT. Translated, it gives CATSDLEGGPYDTQYF.